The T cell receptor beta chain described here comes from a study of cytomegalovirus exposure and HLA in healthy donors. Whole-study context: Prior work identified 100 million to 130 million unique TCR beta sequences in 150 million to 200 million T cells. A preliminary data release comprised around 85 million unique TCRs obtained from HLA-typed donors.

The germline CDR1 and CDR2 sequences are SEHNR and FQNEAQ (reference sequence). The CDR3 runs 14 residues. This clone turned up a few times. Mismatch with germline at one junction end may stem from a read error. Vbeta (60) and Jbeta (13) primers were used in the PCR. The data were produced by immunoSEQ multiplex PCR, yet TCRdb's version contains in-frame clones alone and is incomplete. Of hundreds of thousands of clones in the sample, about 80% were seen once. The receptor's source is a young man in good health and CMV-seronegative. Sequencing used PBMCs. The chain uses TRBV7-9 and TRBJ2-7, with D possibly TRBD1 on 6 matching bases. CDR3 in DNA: TGTTCCAGCAGCTCAAAAGCCTCAGGGGACGAGCAGTACTTC. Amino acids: CSSSSKASGDEQYF.